These 19 T cell receptor beta chains share one sample of origin, sequenced in a study of T cells of healthy individuals. TCRdb processed the 5' RACE reads anew with MiXCR; each CDR3 protein has one entry. Of nearly 100,000 distinct CDR3 sequences listed, roughly a sixth are singletons. The receptors stem from a human donor in good health.

This clonotype came up a few times. The rearrangement uses TRBV27 and TRBJ2-7, with TRBD2 identical over 10 bases. The CDR3 runs 13 residues. Germline CDR1 reads MNHEY; CDR2 reads SMNVEV (reference sequence). V lost 7 bases, J lost 7 bases, and 7 bases stayed unmatched. DNA of the CDR3: TGTGCCAGCACTGGGCTAGCGGGAGATGAGCAGTACTTC. This translates into CASTGLAGDEQYF.

This clonotype was counted between two and nine times. The chain joins TRBV24-1 to TRBJ2-5; D is undetermined. The CDR3 runs to 17 residues. V was cut by 4 bases and J by 2 bases, with 19 bases left in between. Germline assignment: CDR1 KGHDR and CDR2 SFDVKD. The CDR3 spells CATSEALGSVGQETQYF. The CDR3 DNA reads as TGTGCCACCAGTGAAGCGTTGGGCTCTGTCGGACAAGAGACCCAGTACTTC.

This clonotype was detected ten times or more. J is TRBJ2-1 and V is TRBV4-3, with TRBD2 matching 9 bases. This CDR3 region has 15 residues. The V gene end was trimmed by 0 bases and the J gene end by 8 bases; junction bases not matched to a gene: 5. Germline V CDR1 and CDR2: LGHNA, YSLEER. This CDR3 reads CASSQDPSGKDEQFF. The CDR3 bases are TGCGCCAGCAGCCAAGATCCTAGCGGGAAAGATGAGCAGTTCTTC.

This clonotype has a count of ten or more. The chain is built from TRBV21-1 and TRBJ2-4; TRBD2, the table's D call, lacks a check against the DNA. TRBV21-1 has pseudogene status. There are 17 residues in the CDR3. The CDR3 loop reads CASSTRLAGGRAVIQYF. The CDR3 DNA reads TGTGCCAGCAGCACCCGTCTTGCGGGGGGCCGGGCGGTCATTCAGTACTTC.

This clonotype was counted a few times. The V and J genes are TRBV12-3 or TRBV12-4 and TRBJ1-6; 9 bases are a match to TRBD1. V was clipped by 6 bases and J by 9 bases; unmatched bases: 12. CDR3 length equals 16 residues. The CDR3 DNA reads as TGTGCCAGCAGGCGCCCCGCGACAGGGGGAGGTTCACCCCTCCACTTT. Protein sequence: CASRRPATGGGSPLHF.

This clonotype showed up many times. The J gene is TRBJ2-7, the V gene TRBV28; D is undetermined. Trimming removed 3 bases from V and 2 bases from J, with 11 bases in between. The CDR3 sequence is 14 residues long. CDR1 is MDHEN, CDR2 SYDVKM, per germline. Written as DNA, the CDR3 is TGTGCCAGCAGTTTTACTCGGCTGACCTACGAGCAGTACTTC. Translated, it gives CASSFTRLTYEQYF.

The genes are TRBV30 and TRBJ2-7; 10 nucleotides match TRBD2. The junction had 14 bases not matched to a gene; V was cut back by 4 bases and J by 5 bases. Germline V gives CDR1 GTSNPN, CDR2 SVGIG (reference sequence). The CDR3 is 16 amino acids. CDR3 in amino acids: CAWNLAGVSRVHEQYF. The CDR3 nucleotides read TGTGCCTGGAACCTAGCGGGGGTGTCCAGGGTCCACGAGCAGTACTTC.

At least ten counts were recorded for this clonotype. V gene TRBV18 combines with J gene TRBJ1-1, with 11 positions matching TRBD1. Germline trimming cut 6 bases from V and 7 bases from J; bases unmatched to any gene: 4. This CDR3 spans 13 amino acids. Germline V lookup: CDR1 KGHSH, CDR2 LQKENI. CDR3 DNA: TGTGCCAGCTCCAAGGGACAGGGGGTTGAAGCTTTCTTT. Residues: CASSKGQGVEAFF.

In this sample, this clonotype turned up a few times. This rearrangement joins TRBV19 to TRBJ2-6; no definite D call. Germline V gives CDR1 LNHDA, CDR2 SQIVND (reference sequence). This CDR3 region has 13 residues. V was pared by 3 bases and J by 2 bases, with 2 bases between. The CDR3 DNA reads TGTGCCAGTAGTATTCCTGGGGCCAACGTCCTGACTTTC. Its translation: CASSIPGANVLTF.

There are a few counts of this clonotype. J is TRBJ1-2 and V is TRBV20-1, with D unresolved. The CDR3 sequence is 10 residues long. Between the trimmed V and J ends, which lost 2 bases and 2 bases, there was a span of 0 bases. Germline CDR1 DFQATT, CDR2 SNEGSKA (reference sequence). The CDR3 nucleotides are TGCAGTGCTAGAAACTATGGCTACACCTTC. It translates to CSARNYGYTF.

The chain uses TRBV28 and TRBJ2-7; 10 nucleotides align to TRBD2. CDR1 and CDR2 (germline): MDHEN, SYDVKM. This CDR3 spans 14 amino acids. V dropped 5 bases and J dropped 3; count of bases not matched to a gene: 4. CDR3 region: CASSRLAGYYEQYF. DNA for the CDR3: TGTGCCAGCAGTCGACTAGCGGGCTACTACGAGCAGTACTTC.

This clonotype was observed at least ten times. The chain uses TRBV6-2 or TRBV6-3 and TRBJ2-1, with 13 bases fitting TRBD2. V lost 2 bases and J lost 9; bases outside the gene matches: 7. This CDR3 is built from 16 residues. CDR1 and CDR2 (germline): MNHEY, SVGEGT. CDR3 loop: CASSYVGLAGSSEQFF. CDR3 nucleotides: TGTGCCAGCAGTTACGTGGGACTAGCGGGAAGTAGTGAGCAGTTCTTC.

The chain recombines TRBV7-2 with TRBJ2-2, with D maybe TRBD1 (5 bases). This CDR3 has 15 amino acids. V lost 5 bases to trimming and J lost 3 bases, with 13 bases between them. In germline, CDR1 is SGHTA, CDR2 FQGNSA. In DNA form, the CDR3 reads TGTGCCAGCAGCCCGACAGTCGCGGACACCGGGGAGCTGTTTTTT. It specifies CASSPTVADTGELFF.

In its sample, this clonotype was seen many times. The V call is TRBV28, the J call TRBJ2-5; TRBD1 aligns across 8 bases. From germline, CDR1 is MDHEN and CDR2 SYDVKM. This CDR3 contains 14 residues. V trimming: 6 bases; J trimming: 7 bases; junction bases outside the gene matches: 10. Here the CDR3 reads CASSLQGGKGTQYF. CDR3 nucleotide sequence: TGTGCCAGCAGCTTACAGGGGGGTAAGGGGACCCAGTACTTC.

The chain combines TRBV4-1 with TRBJ1-1; D uncertain. Trimming removed 1 base at V and 4 bases at J, with 13 bases between. CDR3 length equals 15 residues. CDR1 and CDR2 (germline): MGHRA, YSYEKL. The chain's CDR3 is CASSQVATISTEAFF. The DNA of the CDR3 is TGCGCCAGCAGCCAAGTAGCTACAATTAGCACTGAAGCTTTCTTT.

The chain is built from TRBV28 and TRBJ2-7; 7 bases are shared with TRBD2. V lost 6 bases and J lost 4; bases outside the gene matches: 12. Germline CDR1 is MDHEN and CDR2 is SYDVKM. CDR3 length: 15 amino acids. The CDR3 nucleotides read TGTGCCAGCAGCAAAACTAGCGAGGTTAAGTACGAGCAGTACTTC. Translation: CASSKTSEVKYEQYF.

On this clonotype: The junction differs from germline at one of its ends, possibly a read error. CDR3 coding DNA: TGTGCCGGCAGCTCCCCGGACAGGGGACACTATGGCTACACCTTC. Amino acid sequence: CAGSSPDRGHYGYTF. The V gene is TRBV7-9, the J gene TRBJ1-2; 9 nucleotides align to TRBD1. Germline CDR1 SEHNR, CDR2 FQNEAQ (reference sequence). This CDR3 comprises 15 residues.

This clonotype occurred a few times. V gene TRBV4-3 combines with J gene TRBJ2-1; D is unclear. Germline CDR1 and CDR2: LGHNA and YSLEER. The CDR3 runs 14 residues. The V gene lost 2 bases and the J gene lost 10 bases, with 15 bases spanning the gap. The CDR3 DNA follows: TGCGCCAGCAGCCAAACTGACTCGGTCCCAGAGCAGTTCTTC. Protein product: CASSQTDSVPEQFF.

This clonotype was recorded at least ten times. The rearrangement links TRBV25-1 to TRBJ2-7, with D possibly matching TRBD2 (5 bases). V lost 3 bases to trimming and J lost 5 bases, with 11 bases between them. The CDR3 has 13 amino acids. The germline CDR1 and CDR2 sequences are MGHDK and SYGVNS. As DNA, the CDR3 is TGTGCCAGCAGTGAGGGGAGCTTAGACGAGCAGTACTTC. This translates into CASSEGSLDEQYF.